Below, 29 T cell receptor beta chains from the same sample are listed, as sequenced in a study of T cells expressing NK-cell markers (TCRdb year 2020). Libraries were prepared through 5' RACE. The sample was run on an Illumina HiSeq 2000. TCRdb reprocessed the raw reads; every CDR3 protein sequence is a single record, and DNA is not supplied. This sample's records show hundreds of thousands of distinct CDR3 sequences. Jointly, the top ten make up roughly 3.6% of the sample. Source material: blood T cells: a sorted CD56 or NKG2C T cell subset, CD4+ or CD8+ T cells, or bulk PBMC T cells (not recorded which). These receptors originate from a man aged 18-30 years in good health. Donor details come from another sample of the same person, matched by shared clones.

The chain's CDR3 is CASSQPRAGGLSYNEQFF. This chain joins TRBV4-2 and TRBJ2-1; checking the TCRdb D call of TRBD2 is not possible without DNA. This CDR3 region has 18 residues. Germline CDR1 LGHNA, CDR2 YNFKEQ.

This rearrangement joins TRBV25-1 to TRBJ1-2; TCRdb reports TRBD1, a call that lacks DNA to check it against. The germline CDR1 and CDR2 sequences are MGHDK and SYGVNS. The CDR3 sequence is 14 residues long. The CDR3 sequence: CASSRGTGIYGYTF.

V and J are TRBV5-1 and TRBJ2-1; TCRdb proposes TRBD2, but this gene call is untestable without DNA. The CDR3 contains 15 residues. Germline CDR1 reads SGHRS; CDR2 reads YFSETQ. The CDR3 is CASRLAGIENNEQFF.

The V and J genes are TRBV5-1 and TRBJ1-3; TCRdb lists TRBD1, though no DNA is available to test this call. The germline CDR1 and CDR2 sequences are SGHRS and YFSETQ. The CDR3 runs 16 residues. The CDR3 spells CASSSRPDTSGNTIYF.

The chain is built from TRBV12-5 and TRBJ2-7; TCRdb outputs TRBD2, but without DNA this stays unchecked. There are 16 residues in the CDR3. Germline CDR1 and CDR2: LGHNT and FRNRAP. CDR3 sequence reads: CASGLWLAGGFYEQYF.

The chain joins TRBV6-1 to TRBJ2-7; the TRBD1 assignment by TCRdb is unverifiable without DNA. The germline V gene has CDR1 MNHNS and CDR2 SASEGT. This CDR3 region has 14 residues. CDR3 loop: CASSPQGRGVEQYF.

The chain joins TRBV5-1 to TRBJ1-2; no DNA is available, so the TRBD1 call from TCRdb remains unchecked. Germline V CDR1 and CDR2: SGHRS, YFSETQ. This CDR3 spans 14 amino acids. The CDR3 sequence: CASSLDGTVYGYTF.

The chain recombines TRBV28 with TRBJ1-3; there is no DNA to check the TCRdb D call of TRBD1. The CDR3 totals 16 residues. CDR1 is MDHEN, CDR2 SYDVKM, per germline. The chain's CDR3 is CASSPAPTGTGNTIYF.

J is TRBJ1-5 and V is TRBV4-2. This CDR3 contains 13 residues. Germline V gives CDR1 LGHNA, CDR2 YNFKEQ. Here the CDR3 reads CASSQAAVQPQHF.

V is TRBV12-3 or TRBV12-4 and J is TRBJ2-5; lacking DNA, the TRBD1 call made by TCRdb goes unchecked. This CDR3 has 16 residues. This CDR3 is CASSFAPGQGQETQYF.

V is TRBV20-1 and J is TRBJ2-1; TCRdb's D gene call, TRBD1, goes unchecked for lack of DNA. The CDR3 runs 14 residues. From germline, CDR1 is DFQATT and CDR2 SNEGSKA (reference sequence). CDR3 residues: CSAQDRGNYNEQFF.

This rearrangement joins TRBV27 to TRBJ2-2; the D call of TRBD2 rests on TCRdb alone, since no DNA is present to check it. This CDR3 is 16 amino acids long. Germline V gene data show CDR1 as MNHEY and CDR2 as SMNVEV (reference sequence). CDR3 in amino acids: CASSASGSPNTGELFF.

CDR3 in amino acids: CASTWGRENEQFF. The genes are TRBV28 and TRBJ2-1; lacking DNA, the TRBD1 call made by TCRdb goes unchecked. Germline loops: CDR1 MDHEN, CDR2 SYDVKM. CDR3 size: 13 residues.

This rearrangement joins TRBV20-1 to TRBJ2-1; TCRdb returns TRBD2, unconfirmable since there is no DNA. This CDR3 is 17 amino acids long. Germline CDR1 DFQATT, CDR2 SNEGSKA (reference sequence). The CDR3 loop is CSARFEFRTSGNNEQFF.

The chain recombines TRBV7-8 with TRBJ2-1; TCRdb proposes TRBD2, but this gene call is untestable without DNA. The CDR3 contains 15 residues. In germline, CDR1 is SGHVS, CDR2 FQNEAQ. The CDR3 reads CASSLIGGSAWEQFF.

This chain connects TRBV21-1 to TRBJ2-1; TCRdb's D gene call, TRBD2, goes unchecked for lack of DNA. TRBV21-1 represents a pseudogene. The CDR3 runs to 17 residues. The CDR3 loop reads CASSKEGLADTYNEQFF.

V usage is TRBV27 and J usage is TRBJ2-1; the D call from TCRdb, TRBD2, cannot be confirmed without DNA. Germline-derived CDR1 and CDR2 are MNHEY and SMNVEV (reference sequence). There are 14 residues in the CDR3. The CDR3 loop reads CASTPLTGVPGQFF.

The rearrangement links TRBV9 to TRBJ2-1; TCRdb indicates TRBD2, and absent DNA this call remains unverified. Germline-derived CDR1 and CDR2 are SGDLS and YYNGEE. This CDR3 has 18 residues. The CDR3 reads CASSPRGLGAGGYNEQFF.

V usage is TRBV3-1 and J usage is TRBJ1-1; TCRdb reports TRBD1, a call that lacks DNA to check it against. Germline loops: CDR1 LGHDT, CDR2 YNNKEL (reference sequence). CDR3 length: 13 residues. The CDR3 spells CASSQVYGQEAFF.

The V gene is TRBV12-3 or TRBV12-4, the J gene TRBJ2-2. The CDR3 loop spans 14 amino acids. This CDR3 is CASTVAGTTGELFF.

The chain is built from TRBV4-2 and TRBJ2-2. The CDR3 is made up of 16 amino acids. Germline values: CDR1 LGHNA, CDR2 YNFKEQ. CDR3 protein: CASSQTTDLGTGELFF.

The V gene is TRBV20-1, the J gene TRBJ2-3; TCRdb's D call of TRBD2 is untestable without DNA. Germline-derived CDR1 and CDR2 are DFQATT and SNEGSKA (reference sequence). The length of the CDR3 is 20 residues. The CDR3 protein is CSARDRSGTSGRVGTDTQYF.

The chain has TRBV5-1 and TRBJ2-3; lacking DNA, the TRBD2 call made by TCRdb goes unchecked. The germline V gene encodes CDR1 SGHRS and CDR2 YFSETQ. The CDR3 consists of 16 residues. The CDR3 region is CASSPGRGGGTDTQYF. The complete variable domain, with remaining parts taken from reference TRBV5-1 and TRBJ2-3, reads KAGVTQTPRYLIKTRGQQVTLSCSPISGHRSVSWYQQTPGQGLQFLFEYFSETQRNKGNFPGRFSGRQFSNSRSEMNVSTLELGDSALYLCASSPGRGGGTDTQYFGPGTRLTVL.

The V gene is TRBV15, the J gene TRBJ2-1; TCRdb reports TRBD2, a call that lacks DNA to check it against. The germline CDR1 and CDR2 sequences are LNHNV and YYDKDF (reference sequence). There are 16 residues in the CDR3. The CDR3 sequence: CATSLTSGRSIHEQFF.

The CDR3 region is CASNSVGGASYEQYF. The chain combines TRBV27 with TRBJ2-7. There are 15 residues in the CDR3. Germline lookup yields CDR1 MNHEY and CDR2 SMNVEV (reference sequence).

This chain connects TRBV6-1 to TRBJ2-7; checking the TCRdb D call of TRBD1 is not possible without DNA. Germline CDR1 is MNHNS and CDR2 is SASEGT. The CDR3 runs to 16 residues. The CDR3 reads CASSDKPGRETYEQYF.

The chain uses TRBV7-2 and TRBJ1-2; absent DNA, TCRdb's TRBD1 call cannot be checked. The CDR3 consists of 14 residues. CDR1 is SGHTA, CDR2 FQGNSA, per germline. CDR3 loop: CASSFRGLWDGYTF.

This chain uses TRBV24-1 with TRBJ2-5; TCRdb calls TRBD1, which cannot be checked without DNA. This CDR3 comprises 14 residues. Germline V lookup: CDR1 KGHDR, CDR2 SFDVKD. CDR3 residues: CATSDSGSRETQYF.

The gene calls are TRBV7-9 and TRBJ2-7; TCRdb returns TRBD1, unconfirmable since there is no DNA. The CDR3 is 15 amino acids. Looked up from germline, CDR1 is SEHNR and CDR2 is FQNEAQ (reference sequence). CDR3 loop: CASSRIDRGNYEQYF. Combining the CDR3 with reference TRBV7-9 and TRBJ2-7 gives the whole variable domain DTGVSQNPRHKITKRGQNVTFRCDPISEHNRLYWYRQTLGQGPEFLTYFQNEAQLEKSRLLSDRFSAERPKGSFSTLEIQRTEQGDSAMYLCASSRIDRGNYEQYFGPGTRLTVT.